One sample yielded the 7 T cell receptor beta chains listed below, sequenced in a study of cytomegalovirus exposure and HLA in healthy donors. Primers included in the PCR were 60 Vbeta and 13 Jbeta primers. The data were produced by immunoSEQ multiplex PCR, yet TCRdb's version contains in-frame clones alone and is incomplete. Altogether some 140,000 clones are present, around nine tenths being singletons, with the ten largest covering about 5.5%. The sequencing input was PBMCs. These receptors were obtained from a woman under 40 in good health and CMV-seronegative.

The chain combines TRBV18 with TRBJ2-7; tentatively, D is TRBD2 (5 bases). The germline CDR1 and CDR2 sequences are KGHSH and LQKENI. This CDR3 contains 14 residues. V lost 4 bases, J lost 3 bases, and 13 bases lay in between. The chain's CDR3 is CASSRTPDYYEQYF. In DNA form, the CDR3 reads TGTGCCAGCTCACGTACTCCCGACTACTACGAGCAGTACTTC. The whole variable domain, filled in from reference TRBV18 and TRBJ2-7, reads NAGVMQNPRHLVRRRGQEARLRCSPMKGHSHVYWYRQLPEEGLKFMVYLQKENIIDESGMPKERFSAEFPKEGPSILRIQQVVRGDSAAYFCASSRTPDYYEQYFGPGTRLTVT.

The chain carries TRBV19 and TRBJ1-5, with TRBD1 matching over 11 bases. There are 16 residues in the CDR3. CDR1 and CDR2 from the germline V gene are LNHDA and SQIVND (reference sequence). The V segment lost 6 bases and the J segment 5 bases; nucleotides outside the gene matches: 9. The CDR3 spells CASSLGGQGADQPQHF. In nucleotides, the CDR3 is TGTGCCAGTAGCCTGGGCGGACAGGGGGCGGATCAGCCCCAGCATTTT. The full variable domain, in which reference TRBV19 and TRBJ1-5 provide the parts outside the CDR3, is DGGITQSPKYLFRKEGQNVTLSCEQNLNHDAMYWYRQDPGQGLRLIYYSQIVNDFQKGDIAEGYSVSREKKESFPLTVTSAQKNPTAFYLCASSLGGQGADQPQHFGDGTRLSIL.

This clone is a singleton in its sample. The gene calls are TRBV30 and TRBJ2-5; D perhaps matches TRBD1 (6 bases). Matching the DNA end better, TRBJ2-7 makes the J call doubtful. CDR1 is GTSNPN and CDR2 is SVGIG in the germline V gene (reference sequence). The CDR3 covers 14 residues. CDR3 protein: CAWAPWGTTYEQYF. Here the CDR3 DNA reads TGTGCCTGGGCCCCTTGGGGGACAACCTACGAGCAGTACTTC.

The V gene is TRBV7-2, the J gene TRBJ2-7; TRBD2 agrees at 9 bases. Germline CDR1 reads SGHTA; CDR2 reads FQGNSA. The CDR3 has 14 amino acids. After removal of 3 bases from V and 1 base from J, the junction contained 1 base not matched to a gene. The CDR3 spells CASSLGLASYEQYF. The CDR3 DNA is TGTGCCAGCAGCTTGGGACTAGCTTCCTACGAGCAGTACTTC. Combining the CDR3 with reference TRBV7-2 and TRBJ2-7 gives the whole variable domain GAGVSQSPSNKVTEKGKDVELRCDPISGHTALYWYRQSLGQGLEFLIYFQGNSAPDKSGLPSDRFSAERTGGSVSTLTIQRTQQEDSAVYLCASSLGLASYEQYFGPGTRLTVT.

The gene calls are TRBV27 and TRBJ2-1, with 12 bases identical to TRBD2. The CDR3 is 18 residues long. Germline CDR1 MNHEY, CDR2 SMNVEV (reference sequence). After removal of 3 bases from V and 2 bases from J, the junction contained 8 bases not matched to a gene. CDR3 sequence: CASSFRLAGGIAYNEQFF. The DNA of the CDR3 is TGTGCCAGCAGTTTTCGTCTAGCGGGGGGGATAGCCTACAATGAGCAGTTCTTC.

In this sample, this clone turned up once. The chain uses TRBV15 and TRBJ2-5; tentative D call: TRBD1 (6 bases). The CDR3 contains 13 residues. Germline V lookup: CDR1 LNHNV, CDR2 YYDKDF (reference sequence). Trimming removed 7 bases from V and 5 bases from J, with 14 bases in between. The CDR3 sequence: CATNRALPETQYF. In nucleotides, the CDR3 is TGTGCCACCAACAGGGCCCTCCCCGAGACCCAGTACTTC.

The chain uses TRBV11-2 and TRBJ1-5, with 9 positions matching TRBD1. This CDR3 is 15 amino acids long. The V gene end was trimmed by 3 bases and the J gene end by 4 bases; junction bases not matched to a gene: 4. Germline CDR1 SGHAT, CDR2 FQNNGV. DNA for the CDR3: TGTGCCAGCAGCTTTACAGGGGGCCGAAATCAGCCCCAGCATTTT. Its translation: CASSFTGGRNQPQHF.